These 11 T cell receptor beta chains came from one sample sequenced in a study of cytomegalovirus exposure and HLA in healthy donors. Amplification used 60 Vbeta primers and 13 Jbeta primers. Clones were read by immunoSEQ multiplex PCR, and TCRdb kept only the in-frame ones, dropping some. Its clone listing holds roughly 120,000 clones. Sequenced: PBMCs. The receptor source for this set is a man aged 25 to 40 in good health and CMV-seronegative.

The rearrangement uses TRBV7-9 and TRBJ1-4; D may be TRBD1 (5 bases). The CDR3 covers 12 residues. The germline V and J ends were trimmed by 11 bases and 4 bases, with 11 bases remaining between them. Germline loops: CDR1 SEHNR, CDR2 FQNEAQ (reference sequence). CDR3 residues: CAGGGVNEKLFF. DNA of the CDR3: TGTGCCGGCGGAGGGGTTAATGAAAAACTGTTTTTT.

The rearrangement links TRBV25-1 to TRBJ2-2; 12 bases match TRBD1. The CDR3 totals 15 residues. Germline CDR1 MGHDK, CDR2 SYGVNS. V trimming: 5 bases; J trimming: 5 bases; junction bases outside the gene matches: 3. The CDR3 reads CASSTGQGATGELFF. CDR3 sequence (DNA): TGTGCCAGCAGTACGGGACAGGGGGCGACCGGGGAGCTGTTTTTT.

The CDR3 reads CASSSTRAAYEQYF. CDR3 coding DNA: TGTGCCAGCAGCTCCACGAGGGCGGCCTACGAGCAGTACTTC. The chain recombines TRBV12-1 with TRBJ2-7; the tabulated D call, TRBD2, remains unverified against the DNA. TRBV12-1 represents a pseudogene. This CDR3 is 14 amino acids long.

The chain couples TRBV9 to TRBJ2-7; weak D call: TRBD1 (6 bases). The germline CDR1 and CDR2 sequences are SGDLS and YYNGEE. Deletions cut 4 bases from V and 0 bases from J, with 11 bases between. CDR3 length: 14 amino acids. The CDR3 nucleotides are TGTGCCAGCAGCCAGGGGTGGAGCTCCTACGAGCAGTACTTC. Its protein is CASSQGWSSYEQYF.

The chain couples TRBV19 to TRBJ1-1; 7 nucleotides line up with TRBD1. The CDR3 consists of 15 residues. Germline CDR1 reads LNHDA; CDR2 reads SQIVND (reference sequence). V was pared by 6 bases and J by 2 bases, with 9 bases of the junction left unmatched. CDR3 in amino acids: CASRTIQGLNTEAFF. The CDR3 DNA follows: TGTGCCAGTAGAACAATACAGGGGCTAAACACTGAAGCTTTCTTT.

As to this clone: The sample holds other DNA sequences that translate to the same CDR3. The rearrangement links TRBV19 to TRBJ2-5; 7 bases line up with TRBD2. The J segment lost 5 bases and the V segment lost 2 bases, leaving 2 bases of the junction unmatched. The germline gives CDR1 LNHDA, CDR2 SQIVND (reference sequence). This CDR3 spans 13 amino acids. DNA of the CDR3: TGTGCCAGTAGTATACAGGGAGGGGAGACCCAGTACTTC. It encodes CASSIQGGETQYF.

The chain uses TRBV19 and TRBJ2-2; weak D call: TRBD1 (5 bases). Germline V gives CDR1 LNHDA, CDR2 SQIVND (reference sequence). CDR3 length: 14 amino acids. Trimming shortened V by 6 bases and J by 6 bases, and 14 bases separated the two germline ends. In DNA, the CDR3 is TGTGCCAGTAGGTCCCAGGGATGGGCCGGGGAGCTGTTTTTT. Protein sequence: CASRSQGWAGELFF. Complete variable domain (other parts from reference TRBV19 and TRBJ2-2): DGGITQSPKYLFRKEGQNVTLSCEQNLNHDAMYWYRQDPGQGLRLIYYSQIVNDFQKGDIAEGYSVSREKKESFPLTVTSAQKNPTAFYLCASRSQGWAGELFFGEGSRLTVL.

The rearrangement joins TRBV5-8 to TRBJ1-2; D is unclear. CDR3 size: 15 residues. CDR1 is SGHTS and CDR2 is YDEGEE in the germline V gene. Trimming removed 9 bases from V and 6 bases from J, with 24 bases in between. The CDR3 DNA reads TGTGCCACCCGCTTTGGCTTCGTTCCTTTTCATGGCTACACCTTC. Amino acids: CATRFGFVPFHGYTF.

The chain has TRBV27 and TRBJ2-1, with 7 nucleotides matching TRBD2. The V gene end was trimmed by 6 bases and the J gene end by 4 bases; junction bases not matched to a gene: 3. The CDR3 runs 13 residues. CDR1 is MNHEY and CDR2 is SMNVEV in the germline V gene (reference sequence). The CDR3, as DNA: TGTGCCAGCAGGCGGGAGCCATACAATGAGCAGTTCTTC. Residues: CASRREPYNEQFF.

V and J are TRBV6-1 and TRBJ1-3; D remains ambiguous. The CDR3 length is 14 residues. V was cut by 3 bases and J by 2 bases, with 8 bases left in between. The germline gives CDR1 MNHNS, CDR2 SASEGT. The CDR3 nucleotides read TGTGCCAGCAGTGAGGGAGGGACTGGAAACACCATATATTTT. Encoded protein: CASSEGGTGNTIYF.

The rearrangement links TRBV4-3 to TRBJ1-1, with D possibly being TRBD1 (5 bases). CDR1 and CDR2 from the germline V gene are LGHNA and YSLEER. The germline V and J ends were trimmed by 3 bases and 2 bases, with 13 bases remaining between them. There are 15 residues in the CDR3. CDR3 in DNA: TGCGCCAGCAGCCATGGGCGCGGGGGAAACACTGAAGCTTTCTTT. It yields the protein CASSHGRGGNTEAFF.